The 26 T cell receptor beta chains below come from one sample, sequenced in a study of prognosis after radiotherapy for stage I lung cancer. Genomic DNA provided the template from which TCR beta CDR3 was amplified by two-round multiplex PCR. First-round PCR employed TRBV- and TRBJ-specific primers for each gene. TCRdb called the multiplex PCR reads again in MiXCR, with one record for every CDR3 protein. Here the sample spans about 35,000 distinct CDR3 sequences, less than 40% being singletons. The sample was PBMCs, taken before or after stereotactic body radiation therapy (not recorded which). The receptors were gathered from a donor aged 50 or older with non-small cell lung cancer.

As for this clonotype: A far larger clone is one nucleotide away, so this likely arose from a read error. The chain employs TRBV6-5 and TRBJ2-2; D is unclear. Per germline, CDR1 MNHEY and CDR2 SVGAGI. The CDR3 sequence is 14 residues long. CDR3 coding DNA: TGTGTCAGCAGTTATATGCGTACCGCCGGGGAGCTGTTTTTT. Its protein product is CVSSYMRTAGELFF.

Details on this clonotype: A single base is all that separates this from a far larger clone, so a read error is likely. The CDR3 DNA reads TGTGCCATCAGCTGGACAGGGGCTGGAAACACCATATATTTT. This gives the protein CAISWTGAGNTIYF. The chain employs TRBV7-9 and TRBJ1-3; TRBD1 matches 9 bases. This CDR3 contains 14 residues. Germline V lookup: CDR1 SEHNR, CDR2 FQNEAQ (reference sequence).

This chain connects TRBV6-2 or TRBV6-3 to TRBJ1-2, with 8 bases matching TRBD1. CDR3 length: 15 residues. Germline-derived CDR1 and CDR2 are MNHEY and SVGEGT. The junction had 9 bases not matched to a gene; V was cut back by 7 bases and J by 2 bases. The CDR3 bases are TGTGCCAGCACCGATTGGGACAGGTGGAACTATGGCTACACCTTC. Translated, it gives CASTDWDRWNYGYTF.

This clonotype is medium-sized. The chain recombines TRBV20-1 with TRBJ1-6; TRBD1 aligns across 9 bases. This CDR3 is 16 amino acids long. Germline V gives CDR1 DFQATT, CDR2 SNEGSKA (reference sequence). Losses at the gene ends were 0 bases for V and 7 bases for J; bases not matched to a gene: 7. CDR3 loop: CSARDLTGGSNSPLHF. For the CDR3, the DNA is TGCAGTGCTAGAGATTTGACAGGGGGTTCAAATTCACCCCTCCACTTT.

This clonotype appeared a few times. A far larger clone lies a single base away; this is likely a read error. The chain links TRBV6-9 to TRBJ1-2; D gene ambiguous. The CDR3 has 13 residues. CDR1 is MNHGY, CDR2 SVAAGI, per germline. The CDR3 nucleotides read TGTGCCAGCAGTTTACAGTCTCTCTATTGCTACACCTTC. It is translated as CASSLQSLYCYTF.

In this sample, this clonotype turned up many times. The gene calls are TRBV20-1 and TRBJ1-1; TRBD1 agrees at 12 bases. Germline CDR1 reads DFQATT; CDR2 reads SNEGSKA (reference sequence). The CDR3 is 19 residues long. Losses at the gene ends were 2 bases for V and 1 base for J; bases not matched to a gene: 14. For the CDR3, the DNA is TGCAGTGCTAGACGTCCCCCGGGACAGGGGGCTGAAAAGAACACTGAAGCTTTCTTT. Its protein product is CSARRPPGQGAEKNTEAFF.

The chain couples TRBV5-1 to TRBJ1-1; D uncertain. V was shortened by 0 bases and J by 4 bases, with 10 bases between the two germline ends. CDR1 is SGHRS, CDR2 YFSETQ, per germline. CDR3 size: 14 residues. The DNA for the CDR3 is TGCGCCAGCAGCTTGGCACCGCCGAGCACTGAAGCTTTCTTT. Residues: CASSLAPPSTEAFF.

Comments on this clonotype: The junction and the germline gene differ at one end; a read error may be behind it. The chain uses TRBV15 and TRBJ2-7; 8 bases fit TRBD2. This CDR3 comprises 16 residues. CDR1 LNHNV and CDR2 YYDKDF come from the germline V gene (reference sequence). The CDR3 DNA sequence: TGTGCCACCAGCAGAGATCCGGGACTATCGGGAGGGGAGCAGTATTTC. Protein: CATSRDPGLSGGEQYF.

This clonotype showed up many times. The V gene is TRBV2, the J gene TRBJ2-7, with a possible D match to TRBD2 (6 bases). Trimming took 6 bases from V and 2 from J, leaving 17 bases between them. The germline CDR1 and CDR2 sequences are SNHLY and FYNNEI. CDR3 length: 15 amino acids. The CDR3 sequence: CASSALASSTYEQYF. The CDR3 bases are TGTGCCAGCAGCGCTCTAGCGTCGAGTACCTACGAGCAGTACTTC.

Ten or more counts support this clonotype. The chain carries TRBV2 and TRBJ1-2; no definite D call. The CDR3 runs 13 residues. V dropped 6 bases and J dropped 5 bases, with 13 bases sitting between them. Germline V CDR1 and CDR2: SNHLY, FYNNEI. The chain's CDR3 is CASSPTHTYGYTF. CDR3 in DNA: TGTGCCAGCAGCCCCACACATACGTATGGCTACACCTTC.

In this sample, this clonotype turned up many times. The chain joins TRBV12-3 or TRBV12-4 to TRBJ2-4; D uncertain. CDR3 size: 14 residues. V was trimmed by 3 bases and J by 0 bases, leaving 6 bases between them. CDR3 loop: CASSLVGAKNIQYF. For the CDR3, the DNA is TGTGCCAGCAGTTTGGTTGGAGCCAAAAACATTCAGTACTTC.

In its sample, this clonotype was seen once. This likely traces to a read error, being one base from a far larger clone. CDR3 bases: TGTGCCAGTTCGCGGGAGGTCGGGGAGACCCGGTACTTC. Its translation: CASSREVGETRYF. The chain is built from TRBV6-2 or TRBV6-3 and TRBJ2-5; 8 nucleotides line up with TRBD2. The CDR3 spans 13 residues. Germline-derived CDR1 and CDR2 are MNHEY and SVGEGT.

This clonotype was seen repeatedly, ten times or more. The gene calls are TRBV3-1 and TRBJ1-1, with a possible D match to TRBD1 (5 bases). V lost 4 bases, J lost 3 bases, and 21 bases lay in between. The CDR3 spans 17 residues. Looked up from germline, CDR1 is LGHDT and CDR2 is YNNKEL (reference sequence). The CDR3 DNA reads as TGTGCCAGCAGCCCGGGTCCGGGGCCCCAGCGTCACACTGAAGCTTTCTTT. It translates to CASSPGPGPQRHTEAFF.

The rearrangement links TRBV12-3 or TRBV12-4 to TRBJ1-5, with 10 positions matching TRBD1. The trim removed 1 base at V and 5 bases at J, leaving 14 bases unmatched. This CDR3 region has 19 residues. DNA of the CDR3: TGTGCCAGCAGTTTAGTTCTCTCGCGGGGGACAGGGGCGGATCAGCCCCAGCATTTT. This translates into CASSLVLSRGTGADQPQHF.

Comments on this clonotype: This sequence may be a read error, since a much larger clone differs from it by one base. The chain is built from TRBV30 and TRBJ2-5; D not resolved. From germline, CDR1 is GTSNPN and CDR2 SVGIG (reference sequence). With 0 bases removed from V and 1 base from J, the gap between germline ends came to 9 bases. The CDR3 has 14 amino acids. CDR3 coding DNA: TGTGCCTGGAGTGTAAGGGCATTCCAAGAGACCCAGTACTTC. Protein: CAWSVRAFQETQYF.

This clonotype was found many times. The chain carries TRBV24-1 and TRBJ2-2; perhaps TRBD2 as D (5 bases). This CDR3 region has 16 residues. V gave up 4 bases and J gave up 4 bases, with 15 bases separating them. Germline CDR1 and CDR2: KGHDR and SFDVKD. This chain's CDR3 is CATSDITRIGTGELFF. DNA of the CDR3: TGTGCCACCAGTGACATCACTAGAATCGGCACCGGGGAGCTGTTTTTT.

This clonotype was counted at least ten times. V usage is TRBV7-9 and J usage is TRBJ2-7; 7 bases are a match to TRBD2. Trimming at V came to 5 bases and at J to 3 bases, leaving 7 bases not matched to a gene. The CDR3 sequence is 14 residues long. Germline V lookup: CDR1 SEHNR, CDR2 FQNEAQ (reference sequence). The CDR3 sequence is CASSPPSGDYEQYF. The CDR3 region has the DNA TGTGCCAGCAGCCCTCCTAGCGGAGACTACGAGCAGTACTTC.

This clonotype is categorized as medium-sized. The chain couples TRBV6-1 to TRBJ1-5; 10 nucleotides match TRBD1. Germline V gene data show CDR1 as MNHNS and CDR2 as SASEGT. The V gene end was trimmed by 2 bases and the J gene end by 8 bases; junction bases not matched to a gene: 6. The CDR3 is 15 residues long. The CDR3 protein is CASSEPGQGSKPQHF. The CDR3 region has the DNA TGTGCCAGCAGTGAACCGGGACAGGGGAGTAAGCCCCAGCATTTT.

Comment on this clonotype: With only one base between it and a far larger clone, this is likely a read error. This chain links TRBV6-2 or TRBV6-3 with TRBJ1-1; D unresolved. CDR1 is MNHEY and CDR2 is SVGEGT in the germline V gene. The CDR3 covers 15 residues. The CDR3: CASSYSARLATESFF. The CDR3 bases are TGTGCCAGCAGTTACTCAGCGAGGTTGGCCACTGAATCTTTCTTT.

Concerning this clonotype: This probably arose from a read error, given a far larger clone one base away. The rearrangement uses TRBV6-8 and TRBJ2-3, with 7 nucleotides matching TRBD2. Germline lookup yields CDR1 MNHGY and CDR2 SAAAGT. This CDR3 has 15 amino acids. CDR3 amino acids: CASSDSPSGHTTQYF. The DNA for the CDR3 is TGTGCCAGCAGTGACTCGCCTAGCGGACATACTACGCAGTATTTT.

The V call is TRBV5-5, the J call TRBJ2-5; no definite D call. CDR3 length: 12 residues. Germline V lookup: CDR1 SGHKS, CDR2 YYEKEE (reference sequence). V was shortened by 4 bases and J by 5 bases, with 9 bases between the two germline ends. As DNA, the CDR3 is TGTGCCAGCAGCCCCCTTGGGGAGACCCAGTACTTC. Translation: CASSPLGETQYF.

This clonotype was counted at least ten times. The CDR3: CATGLAGGALGGEQFF. CDR3 DNA: TGTGCCACCGGGCTAGCGGGAGGTGCTTTGGGGGGTGAGCAGTTCTTC. The gene calls are TRBV19 and TRBJ2-1; 11 bases line up with TRBD2. The CDR3 contains 16 residues. J gave up 9 bases and V 10 bases, and 17 bases lay outside the gene matches. Germline CDR1 is LNHDA and CDR2 is SQIVND (reference sequence).

The CDR3, as DNA: TGTGCCAGCAGCTTTAGTTATAGCAATCAGCCCCAGCATTTT. This encodes CASSFSYSNQPQHF. The chain recombines TRBV7-9 with TRBJ1-5; D not resolved. Trimming shortened V by 3 bases and J by 0 bases, and 6 bases separated the two germline ends. The CDR3 loop spans 14 amino acids. Germline CDR1 reads SEHNR; CDR2 reads FQNEAQ (reference sequence).

Regarding this clonotype: Its ends do not fully match the called genes, so a read error is possible. The V call is TRBV20-1, the J call TRBJ2-1; TRBD2 matches 7 bases. The CDR3 is 17 residues long. Per germline, CDR1 DFQATT and CDR2 SNEGSKA (reference sequence). The CDR3, as DNA: TGCAGTGCGAGCGGGGCCTTAGTAGCGGGTCTCGACAATGAGCATTTCTTC. It codes for CSASGALVAGLDNEHFF.

This clonotype was recorded at least ten times. This chain uses TRBV4-1 with TRBJ2-3, with unresolved D. Per germline, CDR1 MGHRA and CDR2 YSYEKL. The CDR3 runs to 16 residues. Deletions cut 0 bases from V and 6 bases from J, with 16 bases between. The CDR3 bases are TGCGCCAGCAGCCAAGAGCGTGGGCGTTCATGGGATACGCAGTATTTT. Amino acid sequence: CASSQERGRSWDTQYF.

This chain connects TRBV18 to TRBJ2-2, with 8 bases lining up with TRBD1. The CDR3 has 17 residues. Germline trimming cut 3 bases from V and 0 bases from J; bases unmatched to any gene: 6. The germline CDR1 and CDR2 sequences are KGHSH and LQKENI. As DNA, the CDR3 is TGTGCCAGCTCACCGTACACAGGGGGAGCGAACACCGGGGAGCTGTTTTTT. Residues: CASSPYTGGANTGELFF.